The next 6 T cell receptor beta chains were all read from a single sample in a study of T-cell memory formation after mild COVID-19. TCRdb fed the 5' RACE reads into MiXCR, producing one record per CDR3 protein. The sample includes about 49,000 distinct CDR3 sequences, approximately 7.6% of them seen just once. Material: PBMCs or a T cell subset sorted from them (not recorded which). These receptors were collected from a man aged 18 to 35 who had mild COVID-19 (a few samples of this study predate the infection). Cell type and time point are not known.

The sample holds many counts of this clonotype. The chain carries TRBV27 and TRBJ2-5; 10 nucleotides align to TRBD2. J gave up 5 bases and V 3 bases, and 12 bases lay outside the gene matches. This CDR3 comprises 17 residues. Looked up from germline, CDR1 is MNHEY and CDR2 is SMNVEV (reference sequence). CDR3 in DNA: TGTGCCAGCAGTTTCCACAAACTAGCGGGACGGCCTGAGACCCAGTACTTC. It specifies CASSFHKLAGRPETQYF.

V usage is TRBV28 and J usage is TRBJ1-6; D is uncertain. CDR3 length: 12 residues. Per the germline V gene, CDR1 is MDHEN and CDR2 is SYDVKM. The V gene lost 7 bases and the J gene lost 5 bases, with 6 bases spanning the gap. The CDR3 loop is CASNPNNSPLHF. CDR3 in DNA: TGTGCCAGCAACCCAAATAATTCACCCCTCCACTTT.

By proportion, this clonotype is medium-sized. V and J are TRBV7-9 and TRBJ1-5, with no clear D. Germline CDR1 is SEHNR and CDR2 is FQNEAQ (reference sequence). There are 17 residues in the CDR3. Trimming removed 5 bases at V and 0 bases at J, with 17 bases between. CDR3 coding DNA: TGTGCCAGCAGCACCGGAGCCCCGCTCGTTAGCAATCAGCCCCAGCATTTT. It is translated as CASSTGAPLVSNQPQHF.

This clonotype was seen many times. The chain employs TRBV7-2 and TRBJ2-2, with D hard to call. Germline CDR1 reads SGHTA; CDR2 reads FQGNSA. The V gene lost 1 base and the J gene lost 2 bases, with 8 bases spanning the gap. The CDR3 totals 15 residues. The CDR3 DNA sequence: TGTGCCAGCAGCTTAGGAGCGTCCAACACCGGGGAGCTGTTTTTT. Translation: CASSLGASNTGELFF.

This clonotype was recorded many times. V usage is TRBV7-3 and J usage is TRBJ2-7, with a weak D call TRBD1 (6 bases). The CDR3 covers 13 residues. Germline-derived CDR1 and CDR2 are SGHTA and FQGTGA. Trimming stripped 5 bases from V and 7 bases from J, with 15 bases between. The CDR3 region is CASSPPGAREQYF. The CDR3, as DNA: TGTGCCAGCAGCCCACCAGGGGCGCGGGAGCAGTACTTC.

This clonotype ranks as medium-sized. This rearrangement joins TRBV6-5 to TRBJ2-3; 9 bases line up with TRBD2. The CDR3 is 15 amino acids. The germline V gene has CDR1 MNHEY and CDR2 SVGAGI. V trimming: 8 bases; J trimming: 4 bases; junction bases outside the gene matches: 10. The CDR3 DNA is TGTGCCAGCTCAAGGCGGGGGGGGATCCCAGATACGCAGTATTTT. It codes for CASSRRGGIPDTQYF.